The 17 T cell receptor beta chains presented below share a single source sample, sequenced in a study of blood T cell repertoires in COVID-19. Produced via immunoSEQ multiplex PCR; TCRdb's table is partial and in-frame only. Counted here are roughly 250,000 clones, approximately 87% occurring once; the ten biggest clones make up around 7.8%. Specimen: peripheral blood. Every receptor here comes from a human donor in a cohort sampled during active COVID-19.

The rearrangement links TRBV5-1 to TRBJ1-4, with no clear D. The germline V gene encodes CDR1 SGHRS and CDR2 YFSETQ. V shed 0 bases and J shed 7 bases, with 7 bases lying between them. The CDR3 contains 13 residues. The CDR3 DNA is TGCGCCAGCAGCTTGGAGCCCTCTGAAAAACTGTTTTTT. Protein product: CASSLEPSEKLFF.

J is TRBJ2-7 and V is TRBV18; no reliable D call. Germline V gene data show CDR1 as KGHSH and CDR2 as LQKENI. The CDR3 spans 15 residues. V lost 0 bases and J 9 bases, leaving 18 bases between the germline ends. CDR3 nucleotide sequence: TGTGCCAGCTCACCACCGCGGCAGACCGTAGTGACGCAGTACTTC. It yields the protein CASSPPRQTVVTQYF.

V usage is TRBV5-1 and J usage is TRBJ2-7; 10 positions agree with TRBD1. The CDR3 runs 15 residues. Per the germline V gene, CDR1 is SGHRS and CDR2 is YFSETQ. Trimming at V came to 1 base and at J to 4 bases, leaving 5 bases not matched to a gene. The CDR3 here is CASSLTGTGDYEQYF. For the CDR3, the DNA is TGCGCCAGCAGCTTGACCGGGACAGGGGATTACGAGCAGTACTTC.

The CDR3 DNA is TGTGCCAGCAGCTTTAAGGGGTCTGGGGCCAACGTCCTGACTTTC. Protein sequence: CASSFKGSGANVLTF. The chain recombines TRBV5-4 with TRBJ2-6; weak D call: TRBD1 (5 bases). Looked up from germline, CDR1 is SGHNT and CDR2 is YYREEE (reference sequence). V lost 2 bases, J lost 1 base, and 7 bases lay in between. The CDR3 sequence is 15 residues long. Based on the CDR3 plus reference TRBV5-4 and TRBJ2-6, the full variable domain is ETGVTQSPTHLIKTRGQQVTLRCSSQSGHNTVSWYQQALGQGPQFIFQYYREEENGRGNFPPRFSGLQFPNYSSELNVNALELDDSALYLCASSFKGSGANVLTFGAGSRLTVL.

This chain connects TRBV21-1 to TRBJ2-5; TRBD1, the table's D call, was not compared with the DNA. TRBV21-1 is termed a pseudogene. CDR3 size: 16 residues. In DNA, the CDR3 is TGTGCCAGCAGCAAAGCACGACAGGGGGTCGACGAGACCCAGTACTTC. It yields the protein CASSKARQGVDETQYF.

V is TRBV13 and J is TRBJ2-1; D perhaps matches TRBD2 (6 bases). The CDR3 sequence is 15 residues long. Germline V gene data show CDR1 as PRHDT and CDR2 as FYEKMQ (reference sequence). V was cut by 3 bases and J by 7 bases, with 16 bases left in between. The DNA for the CDR3 is TGTGCCAGCAGCTTCGTGGGAGGTAAGGGAAATGAGCAGTTCTTC. Protein: CASSFVGGKGNEQFF. The full variable domain, its missing parts supplied by reference TRBV13 and TRBJ2-1, is AAGVIQSPRHLIKEKRETATLKCYPIPRHDTVYWYQQGPGQDPQFLISFYEKMQSDKGSIPDRFSAQQFSDYHSELNMSSLELGDSALYFCASSFVGGKGNEQFFGPGTRLTVL.

CDR3 sequence reads: CASSYGQTNEKLFF. The DNA of the CDR3 is TGTGCCAGCAGTTACGGCCAGACTAATGAAAAACTGTTTTTT. The genes are TRBV6-6 and TRBJ1-4; D is ambiguous. Trimming took off 2 bases at V and 2 bases at J, with 6 bases between the two ends. There are 14 residues in the CDR3. Germline-derived CDR1 and CDR2 are MNHNY and SVGAGI (reference sequence).

The chain is built from TRBV29-1 and TRBJ1-1; D is perhaps TRBD1 (5 bases). Per germline, CDR1 SQVTM and CDR2 ANQGSEA. The CDR3 has 12 amino acids. The V end was cut by 3 bases, the J end by 4 bases, with 9 bases between. CDR3 sequence reads: CSVDRGFTEAFF. The CDR3 DNA follows: TGCAGCGTTGACCGGGGGTTCACTGAAGCTTTCTTT.

The CDR3 reads CASSQVQGETQYF. Written as DNA, the CDR3 is TGCGCCAGCAGCCAAGTTCAGGGCGAGACCCAGTACTTC. The rearrangement joins TRBV4-3 to TRBJ2-5, with D maybe TRBD1 (5 bases). Trimming took 1 base from V and 5 from J, leaving 8 bases between them. Germline V gene lookup returns CDR1 LGHNA and CDR2 YSLEER. There are 13 residues in the CDR3.

V is TRBV5-6 and J is TRBJ1-2; possible D gene TRBD1, 5 bases. CDR1 is SGHDT and CDR2 is YYEEEE in the germline V gene. The V and J ends lost 1 base and 1 base respectively, with 8 bases between them. This CDR3 is built from 14 residues. The CDR3: CASSLRDFNYGYTF. The CDR3 nucleotides are TGTGCCAGCAGCTTGAGGGACTTTAACTATGGCTACACCTTC.

This chain connects TRBV4-2 to TRBJ2-7, with 13 bases fitting TRBD2. Losses at the gene ends were 0 bases for V and 5 bases for J; bases not matched to a gene: 7. Germline values: CDR1 LGHNA, CDR2 YNFKEQ. CDR3 length: 17 residues. The DNA for the CDR3 is TGTGCCAGCAGCCAAGAAAGGACTAGCGGGGGTCTGGACGAGCAGTACTTC. Its protein product is CASSQERTSGGLDEQYF.

V is TRBV7-3 and J is TRBJ1-1; a possible D gene is TRBD1 (5 bases). This CDR3 region has 14 residues. Per germline, CDR1 SGHTA and CDR2 FQGTGA. V was pared by 1 base and J by 5 bases, with 11 bases between. DNA of the CDR3: TGTGCCAGCAGCTTAAGCGCAGGGTTGACTGAAGCTTTCTTT. It yields the protein CASSLSAGLTEAFF.

This clone has just one count. The chain couples TRBV4-1 to TRBJ2-4; 9 nucleotides align to TRBD2. The CDR3 runs to 21 residues. Trimming removed 1 base from V and 0 bases from J; junction bases left unmatched: 16. The germline CDR1 and CDR2 sequences are MGHRA and YSYEKL. The CDR3 DNA sequence: TGCGCCAGCAGCCAAGCCGGTGGCTTGGCTAGCGGGGCGGGAGCCAAAAACATTCAGTACTTC. Translated: CASSQAGGLASGAGAKNIQYF.

V and J are TRBV6-1 and TRBJ1-6; 7 bases align to TRBD1. Germline CDR1 reads MNHNS; CDR2 reads SASEGT. Trimming took 0 bases from V and 4 from J; bases not matched to a gene: 0. CDR3 length: 15 amino acids. CDR3 residues: CASSEAQGYNSPLHF. The DNA of the CDR3 is TGTGCCAGCAGTGAAGCACAGGGGTATAATTCACCCCTCCACTTT.

The V gene is TRBV5-6, the J gene TRBJ2-6; D perhaps matches TRBD1 (6 bases). Trimming removed 5 bases from V and 2 bases from J, with 20 bases in between. The CDR3 has 18 amino acids. CDR1 SGHDT and CDR2 YYEEEE come from the germline V gene. The CDR3: CASSLIQGFGAGANVLTF. CDR3 in DNA: TGTGCCAGCAGTTTGATACAGGGATTCGGTGCTGGGGCCAACGTCCTGACTTTC.

The chain recombines TRBV28 with TRBJ2-5, with D unclear. The CDR3 covers 14 residues. From germline, CDR1 is MDHEN and CDR2 SYDVKM. V shed 2 bases and J shed 4 bases, with 11 bases lying between them. CDR3 loop: CASSLIGARETQYF. The DNA for the CDR3 is TGTGCCAGCAGTTTAATCGGTGCTAGAGAGACCCAGTACTTC.

This chain joins TRBV15 and TRBJ2-3, with 14 nucleotides matching TRBD2. Looked up from germline, CDR1 is LNHNV and CDR2 is YYDKDF (reference sequence). With V trimmed by 4 bases and J by 1 base, 7 bases remained unmatched. The CDR3 is 18 residues long. The CDR3 spells CATSTGTSGGRGTDTQYF. The CDR3 DNA follows: TGTGCCACCAGCACTGGGACTAGCGGGGGTAGGGGCACAGATACGCAGTATTTT. The entire variable domain, with the rest obtained from reference TRBV15 and TRBJ2-3, is as follows: DAMVIQNPRYQVTQFGKPVTLSCSQTLNHNVMYWYQQKSSQAPKLLFHYYDKDFNNEADTPDNFQSRRPNTSFCFLDIRSPGLGDTAMYLCATSTGTSGGRGTDTQYFGPGTRLTVL.